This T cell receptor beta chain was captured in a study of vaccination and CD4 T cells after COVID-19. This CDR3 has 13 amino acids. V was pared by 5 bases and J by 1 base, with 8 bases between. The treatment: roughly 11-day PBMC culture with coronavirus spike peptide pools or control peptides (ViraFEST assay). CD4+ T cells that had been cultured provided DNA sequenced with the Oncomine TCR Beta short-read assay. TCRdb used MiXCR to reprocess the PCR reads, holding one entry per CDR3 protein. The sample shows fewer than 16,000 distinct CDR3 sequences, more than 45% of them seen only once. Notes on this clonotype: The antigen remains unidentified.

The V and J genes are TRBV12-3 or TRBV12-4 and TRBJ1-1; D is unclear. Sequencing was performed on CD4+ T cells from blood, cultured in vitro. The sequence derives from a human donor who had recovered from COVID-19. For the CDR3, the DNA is TGTGCCAGCAGTCAGCAGGAGAACACTGAAGCTTTCTTT. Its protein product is CASSQQENTEAFF.